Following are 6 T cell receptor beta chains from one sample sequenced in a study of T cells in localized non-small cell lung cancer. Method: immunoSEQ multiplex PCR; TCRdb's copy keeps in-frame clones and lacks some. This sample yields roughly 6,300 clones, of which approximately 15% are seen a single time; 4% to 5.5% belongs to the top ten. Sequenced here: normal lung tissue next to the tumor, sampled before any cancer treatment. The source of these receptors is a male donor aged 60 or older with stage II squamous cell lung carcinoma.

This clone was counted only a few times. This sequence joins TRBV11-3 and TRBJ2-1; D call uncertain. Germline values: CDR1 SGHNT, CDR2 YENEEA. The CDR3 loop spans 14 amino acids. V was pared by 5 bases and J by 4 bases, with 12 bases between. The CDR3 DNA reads TGTGCCAGCAGCGAGGTCCAGACATACAATGAGCAGTTCTTC. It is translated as CASSEVQTYNEQFF.

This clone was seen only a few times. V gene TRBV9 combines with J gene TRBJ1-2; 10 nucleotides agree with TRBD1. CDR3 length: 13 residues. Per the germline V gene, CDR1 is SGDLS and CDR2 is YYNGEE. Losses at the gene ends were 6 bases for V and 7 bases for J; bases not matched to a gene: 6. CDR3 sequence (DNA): TGTGCCAGCAACCCGGGACAGGGGCTTGGCTACACCTTC. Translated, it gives CASNPGQGLGYTF.

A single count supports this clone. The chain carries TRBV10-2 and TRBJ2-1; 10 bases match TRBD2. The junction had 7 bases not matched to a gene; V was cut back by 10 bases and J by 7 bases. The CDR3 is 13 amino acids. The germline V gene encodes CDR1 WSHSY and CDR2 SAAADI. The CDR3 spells CANTQRGGNEQFF. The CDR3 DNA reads TGCGCCAATACCCAGCGGGGGGGGAATGAGCAGTTCTTC.

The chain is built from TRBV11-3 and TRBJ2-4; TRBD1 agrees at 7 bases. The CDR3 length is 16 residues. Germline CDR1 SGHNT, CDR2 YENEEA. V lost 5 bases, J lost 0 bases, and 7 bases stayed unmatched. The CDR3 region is CASSGDRELAKNIQYF. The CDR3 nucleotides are TGTGCCAGCAGCGGAGACAGGGAACTAGCCAAAAACATTCAGTACTTC.

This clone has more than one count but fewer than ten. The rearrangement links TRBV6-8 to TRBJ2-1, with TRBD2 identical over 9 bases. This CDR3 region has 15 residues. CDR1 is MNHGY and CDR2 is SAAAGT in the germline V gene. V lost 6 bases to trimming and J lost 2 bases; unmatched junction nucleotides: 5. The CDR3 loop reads CASRVAGVAYNEQFF. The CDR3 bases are TGTGCCAGCAGGGTAGCGGGAGTGGCCTACAATGAGCAGTTCTTC.

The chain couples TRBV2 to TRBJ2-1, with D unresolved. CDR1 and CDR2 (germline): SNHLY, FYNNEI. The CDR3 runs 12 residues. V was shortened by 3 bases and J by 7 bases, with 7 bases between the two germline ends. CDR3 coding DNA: TGTGCCAGCAGTGACCTGCGGAATGAGCAGTTCTTC. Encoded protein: CASSDLRNEQFF. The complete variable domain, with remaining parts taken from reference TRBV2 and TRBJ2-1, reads EPEVTQTPSHQVTQMGQEVILRCVPISNHLYFYWYRQILGQKVEFLVSFYNNEISEKSEIFDDQFSVERPDGSNFTLKIRSTKLEDSAMYFCASSDLRNEQFFGPGTRLTVL.